A single sample is the source of the 28 T cell receptor beta chains below, sequenced in a study of cytomegalovirus exposure and HLA in healthy donors. This table comes from immunoSEQ multiplex PCR, and its TCRdb copy is limited to in-frame clones, with some not included. The table lists about 160,000 clones, roughly 86% of them singletons. Sequenced material: PBMCs. These receptors all stem from a man between 18 and 29 years old in good health and CMV-seropositive.

This clone was recorded once. The J gene is TRBJ2-1, the V gene TRBV19; 10 bases agree with TRBD2. With 3 bases clipped from V and 9 bases from J, the junction kept 14 bases outside the gene matches. From germline, CDR1 is LNHDA and CDR2 SQIVND (reference sequence). There are 17 residues in the CDR3. The CDR3 loop reads CASSIASGRSGKFEQFF. The DNA for the CDR3 is TGTGCCAGTAGTATCGCTAGCGGGAGATCTGGAAAGTTTGAGCAGTTCTTC. The complete variable domain, with remaining parts taken from reference TRBV19 and TRBJ2-1, reads DGGITQSPKYLFRKEGQNVTLSCEQNLNHDAMYWYRQDPGQGLRLIYYSQIVNDFQKGDIAEGYSVSREKKESFPLTVTSAQKNPTAFYLCASSIASGRSGKFEQFFGPGTRLTVL.

This sequence joins TRBV5-1 and TRBJ2-3; TRBD1 agrees at 9 bases. The CDR3 loop spans 15 amino acids. Germline CDR1 and CDR2: SGHRS and YFSETQ. Unmatched junction bases numbered 6, after V lost 6 bases and J lost 1 base. DNA of the CDR3: TGCGCCAGCACCATGGGGGACAGGGGCACAGATACGCAGTATTTT. It translates to CASTMGDRGTDTQYF.

The chain uses TRBV12-5 and TRBJ2-3; 11 bases fit TRBD2. This CDR3 comprises 17 residues. V shed 0 bases, J shed 2 bases, and the junction held 4 bases outside the gene matches. The germline V gene has CDR1 LGHNT and CDR2 FRNRAP. The CDR3 protein is CASGLVQTSGNTDTQYF. Here the CDR3 DNA reads TGTGCTAGTGGTTTGGTCCAGACTAGCGGGAACACAGATACGCAGTATTTT.

The chain recombines TRBV7-2 with TRBJ2-7; D is possibly TRBD1 (6 bases). V was cut by 4 bases and J by 6 bases, with 10 bases left in between. The germline gives CDR1 SGHTA, CDR2 FQGNSA. This CDR3 is 12 amino acids long. CDR3 sequence reads: CASSSTGLEQYF. The CDR3 nucleotides are TGTGCCAGCAGCTCCACAGGGCTCGAGCAGTACTTC.

The chain is built from TRBV4-1 and TRBJ2-7; 8 positions match TRBD1. Losses at the gene ends were 4 bases for V and 3 bases for J; bases not matched to a gene: 8. CDR3 length equals 15 residues. Looked up from germline, CDR1 is MGHRA and CDR2 is YSYEKL. The CDR3 coding sequence is TGCGCCAGCAGCCCCGGACAGGGCCCCCACTACGAGCAGTACTTC. Translating gives CASSPGQGPHYEQYF.

This clone is a singleton in its sample. The chain employs TRBV5-1 and TRBJ2-7, with 8 positions matching TRBD2. V trimming: 5 bases; J trimming: 3 bases; junction bases outside the gene matches: 7. The CDR3 is 14 amino acids. Germline V lookup: CDR1 SGHRS, CDR2 YFSETQ. CDR3 loop: CASRSGTSNYEQYF. The DNA for the CDR3 is TGCGCCAGCAGGTCCGGGACTAGTAACTACGAGCAGTACTTC. The complete variable domain, with remaining parts taken from reference TRBV5-1 and TRBJ2-7, reads KAGVTQTPRYLIKTRGQQVTLSCSPISGHRSVSWYQQTPGQGLQFLFEYFSETQRNKGNFPGRFSGRQFSNSRSEMNVSTLELGDSALYLCASRSGTSNYEQYFGPGTRLTVT.

This chain links TRBV28 with TRBJ2-1; D possibly corresponds to TRBD1 (6 bases). CDR3 length equals 11 residues. With 5 bases removed from V and 12 bases from J, the gap between germline ends came to 11 bases. CDR1 MDHEN and CDR2 SYDVKM come from the germline V gene. CDR3 coding DNA: TGTGCCAGCAGTCGGGACATTCGGCAGTTCTTC. This codes for CASSRDIRQFF.

J is TRBJ2-3 and V is TRBV6-4, with 9 bases identical to TRBD2. The CDR3 consists of 16 residues. CDR1 is MRHNA and CDR2 is SNTAGT in the germline V gene. After removal of 5 bases from V and 4 bases from J, the junction contained 10 bases not matched to a gene. For the CDR3, the DNA is TGTGCCAGCAGTCCCGGGGGAGCGGGAGGTTCAGATACGCAGTATTTT. It translates to CASSPGGAGGSDTQYF.

V and J are TRBV29-1 and TRBJ1-4; the D gene is possibly TRBD1 (6 bases). The length of the CDR3 is 11 residues. CDR1 and CDR2 (germline): SQVTM, ANQGSEA. The germline V and J ends were trimmed by 6 bases and 8 bases, with 10 bases remaining between them. The CDR3 DNA is TGCAGCGTAGGACAGAGAGAAAAACTGTTTTTT. Residues: CSVGQREKLFF. Combining the CDR3 with reference TRBV29-1 and TRBJ1-4 gives the whole variable domain SAVISQKPSRDICQRGTSLTIQCQVDSQVTMMFWYRQQPGQSLTLIATANQGSEATYESGFVIDKFPISRPNLTFSTLTVSNMSPEDSSIYLCSVGQREKLFFGSGTQLSVL.

In its sample, this clone was seen a few times. The CDR3, as DNA: TGCGCCAGCAGCCCGGGCGGACTAGCGGGAGGATCCGGGGTCTACGAGCAGTACTTC. Residues: CASSPGGLAGGSGVYEQYF. The rearrangement links TRBV5-1 to TRBJ2-7; 14 positions agree with TRBD2. The CDR3 runs 19 residues. Looked up from germline, CDR1 is SGHRS and CDR2 is YFSETQ. Unmatched junction bases numbered 15, after V lost 4 bases and J lost 3 bases.

The V call is TRBV11-3, the J call TRBJ2-5; 10 bases line up with TRBD2. Per germline, CDR1 SGHNT and CDR2 YENEEA. This CDR3 is 17 amino acids long. Unmatched junction bases numbered 10, after V lost 4 bases and J lost 2 bases. In DNA form, the CDR3 reads TGTGCCAGCAGCTCCCGAGCTAGCGGGAGCGGGCAAGAGACCCAGTACTTC. It encodes CASSSRASGSGQETQYF.

This clone was observed a handful of times. This sequence joins TRBV7-2 and TRBJ2-7, with TRBD2 identical over 9 bases. Germline CDR1 SGHTA, CDR2 FQGNSA. There are 14 residues in the CDR3. The V segment lost 4 bases and the J segment 4 bases; nucleotides outside the gene matches: 5. CDR3 nucleotide sequence: TGTGCCAGCAGCTCTGGTAGCGGGAGTTACGAGCAGTACTTC. Its translation: CASSSGSGSYEQYF.

The rearrangement joins TRBV11-2 to TRBJ2-1, with TRBD1 identical over 8 bases. After removal of 5 bases from V and 2 bases from J, the junction contained 8 bases not matched to a gene. The germline V gene has CDR1 SGHAT and CDR2 FQNNGV. The CDR3 has 16 amino acids. The chain's CDR3 is CASSPYLQGAYNEQFF. CDR3 in DNA: TGTGCCAGCAGCCCTTACCTACAGGGGGCCTACAATGAGCAGTTCTTC. The variable domain in full, with the rest retrieved from reference TRBV11-2 and TRBJ2-1, is EAGVAQSPRYKIIEKRQSVAFWCNPISGHATLYWYQQILGQGPKLLIQFQNNGVVDDSQLPKDRFSAERLKGVDSTLKIQPAKLEDSAVYLCASSPYLQGAYNEQFFGPGTRLTVL.

This chain connects TRBV5-1 to TRBJ2-1, with TRBD2 matching over 7 bases. CDR3 size: 19 residues. V was pared by 0 bases and J by 4 bases, with 16 bases of the junction left unmatched. Looked up from germline, CDR1 is SGHRS and CDR2 is YFSETQ. The CDR3 sequence: CASSLGRRRSGMAYNEQFF. The CDR3 bases are TGCGCCAGCAGCTTGGGGAGGCGTCGCAGCGGGATGGCTTACAATGAGCAGTTCTTC.

This chain links TRBV27 with TRBJ1-5; D call uncertain. Germline V lookup: CDR1 MNHEY, CDR2 SMNVEV (reference sequence). Trimming pared 8 bases from V and 5 bases from J, leaving 13 bases between. CDR3 length: 13 residues. This CDR3 is CASAVGVYQPQHF. The CDR3 DNA is TGTGCCAGCGCGGTCGGGGTATATCAGCCCCAGCATTTT.

The rearrangement links TRBV9 to TRBJ1-2, with D perhaps matching TRBD1 (6 bases). Trimming removed 3 bases at V and 8 bases at J, with 29 bases between. This CDR3 region has 18 residues. The germline gives CDR1 SGDLS, CDR2 YYNGEE. The CDR3 loop reads CASSATRGGTGRREGYTF. In DNA form, the CDR3 reads TGTGCCAGCAGCGCAACGAGGGGGGGAACAGGGCGACGCGAGGGCTACACCTTC.

The V call is TRBV18, the J call TRBJ2-1; 9 bases map to TRBD1. This CDR3 contains 14 residues. Looked up from germline, CDR1 is KGHSH and CDR2 is LQKENI. Germline trimming cut 3 bases from V and 5 bases from J; bases unmatched to any gene: 2. CDR3 coding DNA: TGTGCCAGCTCACCGCGGACAGGGGACAATGAGCAGTTCTTC. Amino acid sequence: CASSPRTGDNEQFF.

The V gene is TRBV15, the J gene TRBJ2-7; TRBD2 matches 13 bases. J was trimmed by 0 bases and V by 3 bases; bases with no gene match: 14. Germline V lookup: CDR1 LNHNV, CDR2 YYDKDF (reference sequence). This CDR3 comprises 20 residues. CDR3 sequence reads: CATSRDGTSGTHFSSYEQYF. The CDR3 DNA is TGTGCCACCAGCAGGGATGGGACTAGCGGGACACATTTTAGCTCCTACGAGCAGTACTTC.

This clone was counted a single time. The V gene is TRBV7-6, the J gene TRBJ2-1; a weak D match, TRBD2 (6 bases). The CDR3 covers 15 residues. The V end lost 5 bases, the J end lost 9 bases, and 20 bases lay between the germline ends. Looked up from germline, CDR1 is SGHVS and CDR2 is FNYEAQ. CDR3 nucleotides: TGTGCCAGCAGCAGCACTAGCCTGGGAGTGTCTGAGCAGTTCTTC. It translates to CASSSTSLGVSEQFF.

This chain joins TRBV6-1 and TRBJ2-1, with TRBD2 matching over 10 bases. Germline loops: CDR1 MNHNS, CDR2 SASEGT. V dropped 4 bases and J dropped 1; count of bases not matched to a gene: 7. CDR3 size: 17 residues. This CDR3 reads CASSAPGLARSYNEQFF. CDR3 DNA sequence: TGTGCCAGCAGTGCCCCGGGACTAGCGAGATCCTACAATGAGCAGTTCTTC.

The rearrangement uses TRBV19 and TRBJ1-5; TRBD1 is a possible D gene (5 bases). This CDR3 spans 17 amino acids. V lost 0 bases to trimming and J lost 6 bases, with 18 bases between them. CDR1 and CDR2 from the germline V gene are LNHDA and SQIVND (reference sequence). The CDR3 coding sequence is TGTGCCAGTAGTATAGATGCGGGAGGAAGCAGGGCTCAGCCCCAGCATTTT. Translating gives CASSIDAGGSRAQPQHF.

This clone has only a few counts. The J gene is TRBJ2-7, the V gene TRBV5-1; D not resolved. V gave up 0 bases and J gave up 4 bases, with 5 bases separating them. In germline, CDR1 is SGHRS, CDR2 YFSETQ. The CDR3 loop spans 12 amino acids. DNA of the CDR3: TGCGCCAGCAGCTTGGTCAGTTACGAGCAGTACTTC. Its protein product is CASSLVSYEQYF.

The chain uses TRBV29-1 and TRBJ2-7; 10 bases map to TRBD1. CDR1 is SQVTM and CDR2 is ANQGSEA in the germline V gene. After removal of 4 bases from V and 2 bases from J, the junction contained 5 bases not matched to a gene. The CDR3 loop spans 14 amino acids. The chain's CDR3 is CSVAGTGAPYEQYF. CDR3 coding DNA: TGCAGCGTTGCGGGGACAGGGGCTCCCTACGAGCAGTACTTC.

This clone was found a few times. This chain uses TRBV6-6 with TRBJ1-5, with 7 nucleotides matching TRBD1. The CDR3 has 13 residues. The V segment lost 6 bases and the J segment 5 bases; nucleotides outside the gene matches: 4. Germline loops: CDR1 MNHNY, CDR2 SVGAGI (reference sequence). Written as DNA, the CDR3 is TGTGCCAGCAGCGGGACAGAGTATCAGCCCCAGCATTTT. It yields the protein CASSGTEYQPQHF.

CDR3 loop: CASSRTGAETQYF. The DNA of the CDR3 is TGTGCCAGCAGCCGGACAGGGGCCGAGACCCAGTACTTC. This chain joins TRBV11-1 and TRBJ2-5; 9 bases are a match to TRBD1. CDR1 and CDR2 from the germline V gene are SGHAT and FQDESV (reference sequence). With 5 bases clipped from V and 5 bases from J, the junction kept 3 bases outside the gene matches. The CDR3 totals 13 residues.

The chain couples TRBV6-6 to TRBJ2-1; D unresolved. CDR1 is MNHNY, CDR2 SVGAGI, per germline (reference sequence). Between the trimmed V and J ends, which lost 0 bases and 0 bases, there was a span of 9 bases. There are 16 residues in the CDR3. CDR3 region: CASSYSVESSYNEQFF. DNA of the CDR3: TGTGCCAGCAGTTACTCGGTCGAGAGCTCCTACAATGAGCAGTTCTTC.

The J gene is TRBJ2-2, the V gene TRBV19, with D possibly matching TRBD1 (5 bases). CDR3 length: 14 residues. Germline V gene lookup returns CDR1 LNHDA and CDR2 SQIVND (reference sequence). V was shortened by 5 bases and J by 0 bases, with 7 bases between the two germline ends. The CDR3 is CASSRTTNTGELFF. The CDR3 region has the DNA TGTGCCAGTAGTCGGACAACGAACACCGGGGAGCTGTTTTTT.

In its sample, this clone was seen once. The V and J genes are TRBV2 and TRBJ2-7, with D possibly TRBD2 on 7 matching bases. The V gene lost 6 bases and the J gene lost 6 bases, with 21 bases spanning the gap. Germline V lookup: CDR1 SNHLY, CDR2 FYNNEI. The CDR3 is 15 amino acids. The CDR3 here is CASRASSGGGVEQYF. The CDR3 coding sequence is TGTGCCAGCAGAGCATCTAGCGGAGGGGGGGTCGAGCAGTACTTC.